The T cell receptor beta chain described here comes from a study of T cell repertoires in cytomegalovirus infection (dated 2019 in TCRdb). With regard to the full study: Donor HLA type was relevant to the analysis, as public TCR beta signatures indicated carriage of CMV infection together with the matching HLA type. Findings and caveats that apply to the study as a whole: Cumulative frequency of public TCR beta family members discriminated carriers of CMV infection plus the relevant HLA type in this cohort and an independent roughly 330-donor cohort. The ex vivo response was dominated by HLA-C-restricted CMV-specific TCR beta clonotypes, and the single most frequent clonotype in two of eight donors was supplied by these HLA-C-restricted clonotypes.

The data were produced on an Illumina HiSeq 1500. TCRdb ran its own pipeline on the public reads, namely fastp trimming at Q25 and MiXCR clone calling, and kept in-frame beta chains. Each CDR3 protein gets just one entry, which takes the most common genes and DNA from the rows behind it. This sample holds roughly 300,000 distinct CDR3 sequences; roughly 26% were observed only once. The ten biggest clones cover roughly 14% of the sample. Comments on this clonotype: Its antigen is unknown. Qualities for individual bases were not recorded, and no much larger clone is one base off.

The CDR3 numbers 17 residues from cysteine through phenylalanine. Only CDR3 DNA is held: 51 bases, read in frame from base 1. From a lookup of the germline V gene (reference sequence), CDR1 and CDR2 are MNHEY and SMNVEV. V drops 4 bases and J drops 0 bases, leaving 18 bases in between. The chain couples TRBV27 to TRBJ1-1; a tentative D match to TRBD1 spans 5 bases. This clonotype was sampled from a human donor in good health (CMV status not recorded). Some clones in this sample may be carry-over from other donors' samples. Input material: PBMCs. The CDR3 reads CASSSTPIRVLNTEAFF. The bases are TGTGCCAGCAGTTCGACACCAATCAGGGTTCTGAACACTGAAGCTTTCTTT.